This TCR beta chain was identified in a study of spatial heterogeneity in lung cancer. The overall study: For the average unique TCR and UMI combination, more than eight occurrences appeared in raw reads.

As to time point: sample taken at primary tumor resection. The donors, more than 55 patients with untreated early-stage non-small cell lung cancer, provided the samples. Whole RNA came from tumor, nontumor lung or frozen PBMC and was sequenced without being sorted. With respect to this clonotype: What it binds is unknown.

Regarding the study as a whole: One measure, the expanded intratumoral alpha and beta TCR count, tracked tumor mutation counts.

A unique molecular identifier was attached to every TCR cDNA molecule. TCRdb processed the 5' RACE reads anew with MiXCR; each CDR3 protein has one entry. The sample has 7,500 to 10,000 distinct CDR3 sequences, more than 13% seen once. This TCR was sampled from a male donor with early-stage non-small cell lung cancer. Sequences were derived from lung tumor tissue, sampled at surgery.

The CDR3 loop reads CATSSLDRDTDTQYF. As DNA, the CDR3 is TGTGCCACCAGCAGTCTGGACAGGGACACAGATACGCAGTATTTT. The chain employs TRBV15 and TRBJ2-3; 8 bases fit TRBD1. The V segment lost 3 bases and the J segment 2 bases; nucleotides outside the gene matches: 4. The CDR3 has 15 amino acids. From germline, CDR1 is LNHNV and CDR2 YYDKDF (reference sequence).